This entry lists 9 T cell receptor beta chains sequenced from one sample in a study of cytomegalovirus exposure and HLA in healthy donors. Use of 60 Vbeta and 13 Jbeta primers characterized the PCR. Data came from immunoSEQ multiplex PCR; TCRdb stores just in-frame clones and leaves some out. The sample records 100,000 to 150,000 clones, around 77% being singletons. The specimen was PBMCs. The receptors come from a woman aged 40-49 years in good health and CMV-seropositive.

The CDR3, as DNA: TGTGCCAGCAGCTTCTACGGGGCCAACGTCCTGACTTTC. Protein product: CASSFYGANVLTF. This chain uses TRBV7-2 with TRBJ2-6; D is ambiguous. Germline V lookup: CDR1 SGHTA, CDR2 FQGNSA. The CDR3 spans 13 residues. Trimming left V 3 bases short and J 4 bases short, with 4 bases between. The full variable domain, rest sourced from reference TRBV7-2 and TRBJ2-6, is GAGVSQSPSNKVTEKGKDVELRCDPISGHTALYWYRQSLGQGLEFLIYFQGNSAPDKSGLPSDRFSAERTGGSVSTLTIQRTQQEDSAVYLCASSFYGANVLTFGAGSRLTVL.

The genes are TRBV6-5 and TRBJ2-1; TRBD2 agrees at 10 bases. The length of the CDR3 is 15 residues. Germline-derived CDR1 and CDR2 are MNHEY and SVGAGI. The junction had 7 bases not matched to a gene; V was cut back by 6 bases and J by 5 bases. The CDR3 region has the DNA TGTGCCAGCAGCCTGGGGACTAGCGCACACAATGAGCAGTTCTTC. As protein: CASSLGTSAHNEQFF.

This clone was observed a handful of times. The CDR3 loop reads CASSFGQGALGEKLFF. DNA of the CDR3: TGTGCCAGCAGCTTCGGACAGGGGGCTTTGGGAGAAAAACTGTTTTTT. V gene TRBV7-9 combines with J gene TRBJ1-4, with 11 bases that match TRBD1. V lost 3 bases, J lost 8 bases, and 8 bases stayed unmatched. This CDR3 spans 16 amino acids. CDR1 is SEHNR, CDR2 FQNEAQ, per germline (reference sequence).

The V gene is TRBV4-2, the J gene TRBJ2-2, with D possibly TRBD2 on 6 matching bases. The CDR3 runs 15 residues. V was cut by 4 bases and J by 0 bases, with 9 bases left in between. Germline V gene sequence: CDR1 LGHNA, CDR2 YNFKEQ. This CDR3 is CASSPSDPNTGELFF. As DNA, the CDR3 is TGTGCCAGCAGCCCTAGCGACCCGAACACCGGGGAGCTGTTTTTT.

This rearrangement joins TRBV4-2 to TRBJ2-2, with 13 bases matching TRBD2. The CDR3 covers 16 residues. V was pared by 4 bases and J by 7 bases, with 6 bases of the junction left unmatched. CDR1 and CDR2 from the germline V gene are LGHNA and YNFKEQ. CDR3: CASSRGLAGEGGELFF. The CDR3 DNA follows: TGTGCCAGCAGCCGAGGACTAGCGGGAGAGGGCGGGGAGCTGTTTTTT.

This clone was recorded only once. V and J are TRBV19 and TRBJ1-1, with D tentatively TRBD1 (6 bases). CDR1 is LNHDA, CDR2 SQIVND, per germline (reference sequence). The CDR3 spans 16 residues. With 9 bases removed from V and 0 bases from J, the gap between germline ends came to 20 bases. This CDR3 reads CASEPWIGGVNTEAFF. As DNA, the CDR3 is TGTGCCAGCGAACCCTGGATAGGGGGGGTGAACACTGAAGCTTTCTTT.

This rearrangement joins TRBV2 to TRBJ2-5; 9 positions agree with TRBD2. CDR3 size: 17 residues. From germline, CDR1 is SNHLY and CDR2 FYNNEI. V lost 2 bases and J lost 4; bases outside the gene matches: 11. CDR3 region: CASSEMVAGVFGETQYF. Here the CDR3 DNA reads TGTGCCAGCAGTGAAATGGTAGCGGGAGTATTCGGAGAGACCCAGTACTTC.

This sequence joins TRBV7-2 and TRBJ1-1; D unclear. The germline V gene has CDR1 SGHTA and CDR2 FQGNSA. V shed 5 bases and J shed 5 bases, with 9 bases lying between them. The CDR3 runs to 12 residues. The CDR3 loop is CASSPPGTEAFF. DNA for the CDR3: TGTGCCAGCAGCCCCCCGGGTACTGAAGCTTTCTTT.

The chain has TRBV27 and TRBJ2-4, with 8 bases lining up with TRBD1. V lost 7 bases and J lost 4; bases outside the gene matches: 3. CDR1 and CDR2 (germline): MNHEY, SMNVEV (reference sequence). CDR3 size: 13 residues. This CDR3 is CASTRTGKNIQYF. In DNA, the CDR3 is TGTGCCAGCACCCGGACAGGGAAAAACATTCAGTACTTC.